This is a list of T cell receptor beta chains from one sample in a study of CD8+CD57+ T cells in acquired aplastic anemia. TCRdb re-analysed the reads in MiXCR, keeping a single row per CDR3 protein. The sample lists roughly 180,000 distinct CDR3 sequences; about 50% were seen once. Source material: sorted CD4+, CD8+, or CD8+CD57+ T cells (not recorded which) from PBMCs. These TCRs come from a human donor with aplastic anemia. The CDR3 runs from the conserved cysteine through the conserved F or W. The order of the fields is clone size, D gene, V gene, J gene, CDR3 protein, CDR3 DNA. A D gene is named only where the DNA matches it firmly. Clone size appears in some rows only: once, few, many, or a class for an expanded clone.

>-|-|TRBV9|TRBJ2-2
CASSADRGTGELFF
TGTGCCAGCAGCGCGGACAGAGGCACCGGGGAGCTGTTTTTT
>-|TRBD2|TRBV25-1|TRBJ2-3
CASSEGFLAGATDTQYF
TGTGCCAGCAGTGAAGGTTTTCTAGCGGGTGCCACAGATACGCAATATTTT
>-|-|TRBV5-1|TRBJ1-3
CASSLGSAGDTIYF
TGCGCCAGCAGCTTGGGGTCGGCTGGAGACACCATATATTTT
>many|TRBD1|TRBV5-1|TRBJ1-1
CASSSNRDREF
TGCGCCAGCAGCAGCAACCGGGACAGGGAATTT
>few|TRBD2|TRBV6-1|TRBJ2-3
CASSRRPSGGPDTQYF
TGTGCCAGCAGTCGGCGGCCTAGCGGGGGTCCCGATACGCAGTATTTT
>-|TRBD2|TRBV10-3|TRBJ2-1
CAISSEEASGMIEQFF
TGTGCCATCAGTAGTGAAGAGGCTAGCGGGATGATAGAGCAGTTCTTC
>many|TRBD1|TRBV5-1|TRBJ2-7
CASSSTNRGRREQYF
TGCGCCAGCAGCAGCACAAACAGGGGGCGCCGTGAGCAGTACTTC
>many|-|TRBV20-1|TRBJ1-1
CSARSPNTDTEAFF
TGCAGTGCTCGCTCTCCAAATACGGACACTGAAGCTTTCTTT
>-|TRBD2|TRBV2|TRBJ2-5
CASSSLREGTQYF
TGTGCCAGCAGTAGCCTCCGGGAGGGGACCCAGTACTTC
>-|-|TRBV6-1|TRBJ1-2
CASSERGASWTANYGYTF
TGTGCCAGCAGTGAAAGGGGAGCTAGTTGGACCGCTAACTATGGCTACACCTTC
>many|-|TRBV20-1|TRBJ2-7
CSARDQRGVSEQYF
TGCAGTGCTAGAGATCAGAGGGGGGTCAGCGAGCAGTACTTC
>many|TRBD1|TRBV10-3|TRBJ1-1
CAISEYGQGGREDF
TGTGCCATCAGTGAGTATGGACAGGGCGGGAGAGAGGATTTT
>-|TRBD1|TRBV9|TRBJ1-5
CASSPRDSRNQPQHF
TGTGCCAGCAGCCCCCGGGACAGCCGCAATCAGCCCCAGCATTTT
>-|-|TRBV19|TRBJ2-3
CASSIYGGTDTQYF
TGTGCCAGTAGTATCTATGGCGGCACAGATACGCAGTATTTT
>many|-|TRBV7-2|TRBJ2-7
CASSPRAGSSYEQYF
TGTGCCAGCAGCCCCCGGGCAGGGAGCTCCTACGAGCAGTACTTC
>-|TRBD1|TRBV7-6|TRBJ1-1
CASSLAEGATEAFF
TGTGCCAGCAGCTTAGCGGAGGGGGCGACTGAAGCTTTCTTT
>-|TRBD1|TRBV29-1|TRBJ2-7
CSVVQGSVEQYF
TGCAGCGTCGTACAGGGGTCGGTCGAGCAGTACTTC
>many|-|TRBV20-1|TRBJ1-6
CSAMGASHSPLHF
TGCAGTGCTATGGGGGCATCTCATTCACCCCTCCACTTT
>many|-|TRBV12-3/TRBV12-4|TRBJ1-1
CASSPSTGLTEAFF
TGTGCCAGCAGTCCTTCAACAGGGCTCACTGAAGCTTTCTTT
>-|-|TRBV7-9|TRBJ2-7
CASSLTPYEQYF
TGTGCCAGCAGCTTAACCCCCTACGAGCAGTACTTC
>-|TRBD2|TRBV2|TRBJ2-1
CASSVGAGGNEQFF
TGTGCCAGCAGTGTGGGAGCGGGGGGGAATGAGCAGTTCTTC
>-|-|TRBV7-2|TRBJ2-3
CASSPTPVDTQYF
TGTGCCAGCAGCCCAACGCCTGTGGATACGCAGTATTTT
>-|-|TRBV2|TRBJ1-1
CASSGGLSNTEAFF
TGTGCCAGCAGTGGGGGGCTCTCGAACACTGAAGCTTTCTTT
>many|TRBD1|TRBV12-3/TRBV12-4|TRBJ1-1
CASSLRGQGNTEAFF
TGTGCCAGCAGTTTACGGGGACAGGGGAACACTGAAGCTTTCTTT
>many|-|TRBV7-8|TRBJ2-2
CASSLYSGELFF
TGTGCCAGCAGCTTATATAGCGGGGAGCTGTTTTTT
>many|-|TRBV19|TRBJ1-4
CASSPRGGTNEKLFF
TGTGCCAGTAGCCCCCGGGGGGGGACTAATGAAAAACTGTTTTTT
>many|-|TRBV5-1|TRBJ2-5
CASSSLGQGQETQYF
TGCGCCAGCAGCTCTCTAGGCCAGGGTCAAGAGACCCAGTACTTC
>-|-|TRBV7-2|TRBJ2-5
CASSGGRTGETQYF
TGTGCCAGCAGCGGGGGACGGACGGGGGAGACCCAGTACTTC
>many|TRBD2|TRBV20-1|TRBJ2-5
CSVTSGGGIRGETQYF
TGCAGTGTCACTAGCGGGGGCGGTATTCGCGGGGAGACCCAGTACTTC
>-|-|TRBV10-1|TRBJ1-6
CASTPSSYNSPLHF
TGCGCCAGCACGCCAAGCTCCTATAATTCACCCCTCCACTTT
>-|-|TRBV12-3/TRBV12-4|TRBJ2-5
CASSPSSTQETQYF
TGTGCCAGCAGTCCCTCATCGACCCAAGAGACCCAGTACTTC
>once|-|TRBV25-1|TRBJ2-7
CASSLLLPSSDSYEQYF
TGTGCCAGCAGCTTGCTTCTGCCTTCCTCGGATTCCTACGAGCAGTACTTC
>-|-|TRBV7-2|TRBJ2-1
CASSVLRNEQFF
TGTGCCAGCAGCGTACTCAGAAATGAGCAGTTCTTC
>few|TRBD1|TRBV25-1|TRBJ2-5
CASSGTGAGYQETQYF
TGTGCCAGCAGTGGGACAGGGGCCGGGTACCAAGAGACCCAGTACTTC
>few|-|TRBV6-5|TRBJ2-1
CASSYSGGQYNEQFF
TGTGCCAGCAGTTACTCGGGGGGGCAGTACAATGAGCAGTTCTTC
>many|TRBD2|TRBV2|TRBJ2-7
CASSEGWLAGVYEQYF
TGTGCCAGCAGTGAAGGTTGGCTAGCGGGGGTTTACGAGCAGTACTTC
>-|-|TRBV9|TRBJ2-7
CASSVDRVTYEQYF
TGTGCCAGCAGCGTAGACAGGGTAACCTACGAGCAGTACTTC
>many|TRBD1|TRBV19|TRBJ1-2
CASSTTGTGGDGYTF
TGTGCCAGTAGTACGACAGGGACAGGGGGAGATGGCTACACCTTC
>many|TRBD2|TRBV6-1|TRBJ2-5
CASSAGGLQETQYF
TGTGCCAGCAGTGCGGGGGGGCTGCAAGAGACCCAGTACTTC
>few|-|TRBV27|TRBJ1-6
CASSLGTSSYNSPLHF
TGTGCCAGCAGTTTGGGGACGAGCTCCTATAATTCACCCCTCCACTTT
>-|TRBD1|TRBV29-1|TRBJ1-1
CSVDPGQMNTEAFF
TGCAGCGTCGACCCGGGACAGATGAACACTGAAGCTTTCTTT
>-|TRBD1|TRBV10-3|TRBJ1-1
CAITFGQGGTEAFF
TGTGCCATCACTTTCGGACAGGGAGGTACTGAAGCTTTCTTT
>-|TRBD2|TRBV20-1|TRBJ2-3
CSAISGGAVYTQYF
TGCAGTGCTATTAGCGGGGGGGCCGTGTATACGCAGTATTTT
>-|-|TRBV10-3|TRBJ1-5
CASSYTPVNQPQHF
TGTGCCAGCAGTTACACGCCCGTAAATCAGCCCCAGCATTTT
>-|-|TRBV19|TRBJ2-7
CASRNRRTDPYEQYF
TGTGCCAGTCGAAATAGACGGACGGACCCCTACGAGCAGTACTTC
>once|TRBD1|TRBV2|TRBJ2-7
CATGDRQSQITYEQYF
TGTGCCACCGGGGACAGACAGAGCCAAATAACCTACGAGCAGTACTTC
>-|TRBD2|TRBV7-9|TRBJ2-7
CASSLGGGLADEQYF
TGTGCCAGCAGCTTAGGGGGGGGACTAGCGGACGAGCAGTACTTC